The 7 T cell receptor beta chains listed next were all sequenced from one sample in a study of T cell responses to AZD1222 COVID-19 vaccine. Here immunoSEQ multiplex PCR was the method, and the copy in TCRdb shows in-frame clones only, minus some. The sample holds about 190,000 clones, 85% to 90% seen once. The material sequenced was peripheral blood, taken on day 0 of MenACWY control vaccination. These receptors were collected from an adult in good health.

J is TRBJ1-6 and V is TRBV6-2 or TRBV6-3, with no clear D. V lost 6 bases and J 9 bases, leaving 9 bases between the germline ends. The length of the CDR3 is 12 residues. Looked up from germline, CDR1 is MNHEY and CDR2 is SVGEGT. CDR3: CASSPAGSPLHF. The CDR3 coding sequence is TGTGCCAGCAGCCCGGCGGGTTCACCCCTCCACTTT.

The chain uses TRBV4-3 and TRBJ2-2; 8 positions match TRBD2. Germline CDR1 is LGHNA and CDR2 is YSLEER. J was trimmed by 6 bases and V by 0 bases; bases with no gene match: 3. The CDR3 is 15 residues long. CDR3 sequence: CASSQEQRGSGELFF. The CDR3 DNA sequence: TGCGCCAGCAGCCAAGAACAGCGGGGGTCCGGGGAGCTGTTTTTT.

The chain carries TRBV2 and TRBJ1-1; 7 bases fit TRBD1. This CDR3 contains 15 residues. With 7 bases clipped from V and 1 base from J, the junction kept 9 bases outside the gene matches. The germline CDR1 and CDR2 sequences are SNHLY and FYNNEI. The CDR3 reads CASTSTGTANTEAFF. In DNA, the CDR3 is TGTGCCAGCACATCCACCGGGACAGCGAACACTGAAGCTTTCTTT.

The chain links TRBV29-1 to TRBJ1-2; 7 bases are a match to TRBD1. V lost 6 bases and J lost 5; bases outside the gene matches: 3. CDR1 and CDR2 (germline): SQVTM, ANQGSEA. The CDR3 runs to 11 residues. The CDR3 is CSVTTGYGYTF. The CDR3 bases are TGCAGCGTCACGACAGGGTATGGCTACACCTTC.

The gene calls are TRBV18 and TRBJ2-5; 11 nucleotides match TRBD2. V lost 2 bases to trimming and J lost 5 bases; unmatched junction nucleotides: 4. The germline V gene has CDR1 KGHSH and CDR2 LQKENI. The CDR3 is 15 amino acids. The CDR3 coding sequence is TGTGCCAGCTCACCAACTAGCGGGGGTTGGGAGACCCAGTACTTC. Its protein product is CASSPTSGGWETQYF.

The chain recombines TRBV23-1 with TRBJ2-5; D is perhaps TRBD2 (6 bases). TRBV23-1 is given ORF status, its function remaining uncertain. V lost 0 bases, J lost 4 bases, and 15 bases lay in between. This CDR3 contains 16 residues. Here the CDR3 DNA reads TGCGCCAGCAGTCAATCCGGGGGATTGTTAGGAGAGACCCAGTACTTC. It specifies CASSQSGGLLGETQYF.

This rearrangement joins TRBV5-1 to TRBJ2-3; D uncertain. CDR3 length: 14 amino acids. V was shortened by 3 bases and J by 3 bases, with 11 bases between the two germline ends. The V gene's germline CDR1 is SGHRS and CDR2 YFSETQ. The chain's CDR3 is CASSSLLFTDTQYF. CDR3 nucleotide sequence: TGCGCCAGCAGCTCGTTGTTGTTTACAGATACGCAGTATTTT.